This T cell receptor beta chain was obtained from a study of cytomegalovirus exposure and HLA in healthy donors. Primers: 60 Vbeta forward and 13 Jbeta reverse. The protocol was immunoSEQ multiplex PCR, while the TCRdb copy is restricted to in-frame clones and leaves out a portion. This repertoire comprises approximately 200,000 clones; its ten largest clones make up 0.65% to 0.75%. General study findings and limits: Specificity for CMV antigens was confirmed in vitro for three of the CMV-associated chains.

Points on this clone: Its antigen is still unknown.

The germline V gene has CDR1 SGHRS and CDR2 YFSETQ. This CDR3 has 16 amino acids. The J segment lost 4 bases and the V segment lost 2 bases, leaving 10 bases of the junction unmatched. Sequencing was carried out using PBMCs. V usage is TRBV5-1 and J usage is TRBJ2-5, with 8 bases aligning to TRBD2. The TCR was taken from a boy younger than 18 in good health and CMV-seronegative. The CDR3 reads CASSFGLSGVGETQYF. The CDR3 DNA follows: TGCGCCAGCAGCTTTGGTCTTAGCGGGGTCGGAGAGACCCAGTACTTC.